This TCR beta chain comes out of a study of blood T cells in healthy people across ages. It was with a sample-barcoded 5' primer and a J-beta primer mix that a second PCR of about 6 to 12 cycles was run. CDR3-containing paired-end reads numbered at least 2.5 million in each sample. MiXCR was run by TCRdb on the 5' RACE reads, yielding one entry per CDR3 protein. The data show roughly 1.4 million distinct CDR3 sequences, 59% seen once. Germline V gene lookup returns CDR1 DFQATT and CDR2 SNEGSKA (reference sequence). The CDR3 has 13 amino acids. The ends lost 0 bases at V and 3 bases at J; junction bases unmatched: 1.

The material sequenced was blood. This chain joins TRBV20-1 and TRBJ2-5, with TRBD2 matching 7 bases. This TCR was recovered from a man younger than 30 in good health. The CDR3 region is CSARDGGEETQYF. CDR3 DNA sequence: TGCAGTGCTAGAGATGGGGGGGAAGAGACCCAGTACTTC.